Within the sample, the clone carrying this T cell receptor beta chain is large. The CDR3 runs 13 residues. The J segment lost 8 bases and the V segment lost 11 bases, leaving 11 bases of the junction unmatched. Adaptor-ligated barcode primers were used to amplify TRBV12-4/TRBJ1-2 clonotypes. TCRdb redid the calling of the multiplex PCR reads with MiXCR, one entry per CDR3 protein. The table records under 1,500 distinct CDR3 sequences, roughly 21% of them present only once. The genes are TRBV12-3 or TRBV12-4 and TRBJ1-2; TRBD1 aligns across 10 bases. The sequenced sample was memory CD4+ T cells sorted from blood. The subset was: memory CD4+ T cells, CD4+CD45RO+CD25-. This receptor was identified in a female donor with breast cancer. The CDR3 loop is CACGGTGVGGYTF. The CDR3 nucleotides read TGTGCCTGTGGCGGGACAGGGGTCGGCGGCTACACCTTC.